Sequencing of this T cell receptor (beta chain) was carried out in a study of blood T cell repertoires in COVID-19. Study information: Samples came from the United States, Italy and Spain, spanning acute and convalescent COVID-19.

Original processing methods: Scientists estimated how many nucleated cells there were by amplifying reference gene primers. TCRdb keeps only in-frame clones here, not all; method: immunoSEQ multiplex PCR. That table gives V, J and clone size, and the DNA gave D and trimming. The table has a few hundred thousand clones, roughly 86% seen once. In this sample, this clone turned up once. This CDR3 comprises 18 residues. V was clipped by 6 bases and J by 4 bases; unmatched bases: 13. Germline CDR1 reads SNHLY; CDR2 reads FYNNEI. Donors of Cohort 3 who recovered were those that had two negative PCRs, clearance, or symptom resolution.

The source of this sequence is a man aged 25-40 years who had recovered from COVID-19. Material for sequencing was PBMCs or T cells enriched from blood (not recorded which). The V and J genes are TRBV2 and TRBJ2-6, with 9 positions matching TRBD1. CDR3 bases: TGTGCCAGCAGATCGGGACAGGGAGTTGCTAGCGGGGCCAACGTCCTGACTTTC. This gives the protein CASRSGQGVASGANVLTF. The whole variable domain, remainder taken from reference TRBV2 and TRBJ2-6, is EPEVTQTPSHQVTQMGQEVILRCVPISNHLYFYWYRQILGQKVEFLVSFYNNEISEKSEIFDDQFSVERPDGSNFTLKIRSTKLEDSAMYFCASRSGQGVASGANVLTFGAGSRLTVL.